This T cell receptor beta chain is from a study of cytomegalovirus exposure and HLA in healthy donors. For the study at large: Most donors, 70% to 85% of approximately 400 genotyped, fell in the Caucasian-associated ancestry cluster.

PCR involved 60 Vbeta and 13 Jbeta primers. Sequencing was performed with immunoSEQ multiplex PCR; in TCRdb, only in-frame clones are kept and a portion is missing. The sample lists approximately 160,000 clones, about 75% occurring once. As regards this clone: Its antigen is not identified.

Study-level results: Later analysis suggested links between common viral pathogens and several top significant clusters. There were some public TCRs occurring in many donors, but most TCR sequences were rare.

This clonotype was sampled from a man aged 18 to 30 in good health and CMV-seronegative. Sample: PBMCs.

The CDR3 protein is CASSLDRTGGQETQYF. The CDR3 nucleotides are TGTGCCAGCAGCTTAGATCGGACAGGGGGCCAAGAGACCCAGTACTTC. This chain uses TRBV11-2 with TRBJ2-5; 10 nucleotides match TRBD1. CDR1 SGHAT and CDR2 FQNNGV come from the germline V gene. The CDR3 runs to 16 residues. V was pared by 0 bases and J by 1 base, with 2 bases of the junction left unmatched.